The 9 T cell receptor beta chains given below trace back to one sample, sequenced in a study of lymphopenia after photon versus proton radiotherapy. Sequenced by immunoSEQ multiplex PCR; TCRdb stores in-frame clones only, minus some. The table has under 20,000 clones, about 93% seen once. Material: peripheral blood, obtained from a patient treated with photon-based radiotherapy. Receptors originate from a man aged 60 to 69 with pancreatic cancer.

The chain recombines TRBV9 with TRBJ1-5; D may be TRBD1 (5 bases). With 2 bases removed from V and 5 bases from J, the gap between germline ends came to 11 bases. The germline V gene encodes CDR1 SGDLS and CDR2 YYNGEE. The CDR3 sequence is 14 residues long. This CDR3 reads CASSVGQGDQPQHF. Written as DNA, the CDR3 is TGTGCCAGCAGCGTCGGGCAGGGAGATCAGCCCCAGCATTTT.

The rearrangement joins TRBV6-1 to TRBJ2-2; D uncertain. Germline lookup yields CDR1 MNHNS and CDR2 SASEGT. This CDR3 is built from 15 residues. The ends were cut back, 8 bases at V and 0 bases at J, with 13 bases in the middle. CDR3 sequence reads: CASPAGFANTGELFF. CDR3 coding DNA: TGTGCCAGCCCGGCCGGGTTCGCGAACACCGGGGAGCTGTTTTTT.

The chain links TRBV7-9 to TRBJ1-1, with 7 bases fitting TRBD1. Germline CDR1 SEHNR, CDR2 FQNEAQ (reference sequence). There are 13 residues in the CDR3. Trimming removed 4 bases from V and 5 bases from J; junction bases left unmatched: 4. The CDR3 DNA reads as TGTGCCAGCAGCTCCTACAGGGGAACTGAAGCTTTCTTT. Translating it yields CASSSYRGTEAFF.

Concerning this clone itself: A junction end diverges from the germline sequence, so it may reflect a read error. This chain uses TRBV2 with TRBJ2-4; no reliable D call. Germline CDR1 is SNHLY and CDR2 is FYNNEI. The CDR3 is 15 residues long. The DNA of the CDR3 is TGTGCCAGCAGGGAAGACGCTGGAGCCAAAAACATTCAGTACTTC. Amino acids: CASREDAGAKNIQYF.

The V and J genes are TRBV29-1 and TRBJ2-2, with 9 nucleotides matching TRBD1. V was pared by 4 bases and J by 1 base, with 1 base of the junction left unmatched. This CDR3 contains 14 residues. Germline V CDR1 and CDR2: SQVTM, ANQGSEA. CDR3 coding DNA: TGCAGCGTTGGGGACAGGGTGAACACCGGGGAGCTGTTTTTT. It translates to CSVGDRVNTGELFF.

The CDR3 sequence is CASSVTSSTDTQYF. The CDR3 nucleotides read TGTGCCAGCAGTGTGACCAGCAGCACAGATACGCAGTATTTT. The chain recombines TRBV2 with TRBJ2-3; D call uncertain. V shed 4 bases and J shed 0 bases, with 8 bases lying between them. The CDR3 covers 14 residues. CDR1 SNHLY and CDR2 FYNNEI come from the germline V gene.

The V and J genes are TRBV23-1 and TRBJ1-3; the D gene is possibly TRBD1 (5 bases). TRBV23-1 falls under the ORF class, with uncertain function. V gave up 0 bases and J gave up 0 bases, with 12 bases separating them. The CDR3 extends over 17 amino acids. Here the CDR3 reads CASSQSGGGISGNTIYF. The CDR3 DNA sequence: TGCGCCAGCAGTCAATCGGGTGGGGGGATCTCTGGAAACACCATATATTTT.

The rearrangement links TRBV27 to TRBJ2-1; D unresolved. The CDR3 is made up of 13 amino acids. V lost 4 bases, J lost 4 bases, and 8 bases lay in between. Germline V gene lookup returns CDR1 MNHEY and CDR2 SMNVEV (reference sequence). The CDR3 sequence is CASSSTEYNEQFF. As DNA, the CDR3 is TGTGCCAGCAGTTCGACTGAGTACAATGAGCAGTTCTTC.

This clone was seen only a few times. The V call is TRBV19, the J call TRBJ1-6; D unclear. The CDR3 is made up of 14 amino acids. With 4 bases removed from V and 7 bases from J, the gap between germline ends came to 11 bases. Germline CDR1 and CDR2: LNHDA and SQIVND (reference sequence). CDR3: CASSRTATNSPLHF. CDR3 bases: TGTGCCAGTAGTAGGACGGCTACGAATTCACCCCTCCACTTT.